The subject of this entry is one T cell receptor (beta chain). The CDR3 has 12 amino acids. Germline CDR1 LNHNV, CDR2 YYDKDF (reference sequence). The data are from a study of blood T cell repertoires in COVID-19. The overall study: COVID-19 samples from acute and convalescent phases originated in the United States, Italy and Spain.

In the original processing: Reference gene primer amplification gave nucleated cell count estimates. Profiled with immunoSEQ multiplex PCR; TCRdb holds only in-frame clones, not every one. V, J and clone size were drawn from that table, and D and trimming were deduced from the DNA. The sample holds some 350,000 clones, around 83% seen once. Input material: peripheral blood. The rearrangement uses TRBV15 and TRBJ2-2; maybe TRBD2 (5 bases). This clonotype was sampled from a man in his thirties or forties with active or convalescent COVID-19. For the CDR3, the DNA is TGTGCGGCCGCGGGTGGGACCGGGGAGCTGTTTTTT. This sequence encodes CAAAGGTGELFF.